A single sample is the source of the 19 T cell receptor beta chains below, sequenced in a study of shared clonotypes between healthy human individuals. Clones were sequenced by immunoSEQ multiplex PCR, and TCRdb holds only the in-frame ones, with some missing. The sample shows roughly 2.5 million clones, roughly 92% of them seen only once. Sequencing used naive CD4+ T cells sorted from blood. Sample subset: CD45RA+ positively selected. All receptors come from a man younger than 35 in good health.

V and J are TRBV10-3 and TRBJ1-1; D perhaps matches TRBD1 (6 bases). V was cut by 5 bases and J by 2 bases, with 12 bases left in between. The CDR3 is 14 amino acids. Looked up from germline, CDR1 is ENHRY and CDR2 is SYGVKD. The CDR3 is CAISTSRGNTEAFF. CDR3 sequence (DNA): TGTGCCATCAGTACCTCCAGGGGCAACACTGAAGCTTTCTTT.

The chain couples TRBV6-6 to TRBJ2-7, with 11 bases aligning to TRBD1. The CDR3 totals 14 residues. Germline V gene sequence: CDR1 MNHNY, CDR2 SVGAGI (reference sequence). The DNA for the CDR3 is TGTGCGAGCTTCGGGACAGGGGGCTCCTACGAGCAGTACTTC. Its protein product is CASFGTGGSYEQYF.

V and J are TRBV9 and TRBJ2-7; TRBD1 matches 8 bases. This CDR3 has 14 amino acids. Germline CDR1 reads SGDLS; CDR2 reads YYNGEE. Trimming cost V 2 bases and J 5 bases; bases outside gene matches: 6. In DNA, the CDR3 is TGTGCCAGCAGCGTCGACAGGGGTTCCCACGAGCAGTACTTC. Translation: CASSVDRGSHEQYF.

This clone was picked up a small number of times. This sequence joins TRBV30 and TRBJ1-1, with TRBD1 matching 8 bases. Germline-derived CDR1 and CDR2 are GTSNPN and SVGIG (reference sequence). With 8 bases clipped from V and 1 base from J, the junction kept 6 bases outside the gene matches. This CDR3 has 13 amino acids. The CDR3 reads CAGNRGSNTEAFF. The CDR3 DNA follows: TGTGCCGGAAACAGGGGGTCGAACACTGAAGCTTTCTTT.

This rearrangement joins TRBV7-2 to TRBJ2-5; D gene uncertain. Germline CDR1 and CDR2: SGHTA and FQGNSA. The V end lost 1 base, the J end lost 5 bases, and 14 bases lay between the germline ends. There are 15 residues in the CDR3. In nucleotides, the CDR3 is TGTGCCAGCAGCTTAGAGGGTGGATTCAGGGAGACCCAGTACTTC. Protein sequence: CASSLEGGFRETQYF.

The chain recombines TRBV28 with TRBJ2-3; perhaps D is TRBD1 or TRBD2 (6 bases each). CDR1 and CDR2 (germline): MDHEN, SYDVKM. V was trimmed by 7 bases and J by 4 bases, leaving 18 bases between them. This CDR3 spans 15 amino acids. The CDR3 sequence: CASTLRGDVPDTQYF. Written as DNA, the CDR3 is TGTGCCAGCACCTTAAGGGGGGACGTCCCAGATACGCAGTATTTT.

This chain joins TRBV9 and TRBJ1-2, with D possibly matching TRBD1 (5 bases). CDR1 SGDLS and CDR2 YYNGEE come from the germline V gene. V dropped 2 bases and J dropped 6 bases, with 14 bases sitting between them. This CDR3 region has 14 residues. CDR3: CASSVRQGSDGYTF. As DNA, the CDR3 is TGTGCCAGCAGCGTTAGGCAGGGAAGTGATGGCTACACCTTC.

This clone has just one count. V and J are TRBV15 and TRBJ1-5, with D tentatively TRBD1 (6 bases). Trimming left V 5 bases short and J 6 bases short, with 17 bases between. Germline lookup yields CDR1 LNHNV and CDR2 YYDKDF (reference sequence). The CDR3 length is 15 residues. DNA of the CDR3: TGTGCCACCAGCGTTGGACAGTTCGGGAGTCAGCCCCAGCATTTT. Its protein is CATSVGQFGSQPQHF.

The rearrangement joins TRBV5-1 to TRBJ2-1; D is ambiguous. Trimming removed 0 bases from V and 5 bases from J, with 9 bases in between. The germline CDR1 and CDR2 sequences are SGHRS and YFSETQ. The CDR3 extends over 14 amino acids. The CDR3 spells CASSLALQNNEQFF. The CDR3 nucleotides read TGCGCCAGCAGCTTGGCCCTACAGAACAATGAGCAGTTCTTC.

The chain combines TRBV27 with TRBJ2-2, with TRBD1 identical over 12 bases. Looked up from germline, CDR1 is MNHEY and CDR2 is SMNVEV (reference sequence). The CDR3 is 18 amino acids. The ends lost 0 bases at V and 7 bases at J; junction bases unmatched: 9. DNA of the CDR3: TGTGCCAGCAGTTTATCCGGTGTTGGGACAGGGGGCTTCGGGGAGCTGTTTTTT. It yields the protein CASSLSGVGTGGFGELFF.

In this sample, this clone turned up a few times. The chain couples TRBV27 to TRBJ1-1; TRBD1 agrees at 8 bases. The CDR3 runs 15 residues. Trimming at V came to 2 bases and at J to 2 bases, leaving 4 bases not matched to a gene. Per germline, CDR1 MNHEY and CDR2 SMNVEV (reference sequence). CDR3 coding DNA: TGTGCCAGCAGTTTAGGACAGGGTACTAACACTGAAGCTTTCTTT. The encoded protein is CASSLGQGTNTEAFF.

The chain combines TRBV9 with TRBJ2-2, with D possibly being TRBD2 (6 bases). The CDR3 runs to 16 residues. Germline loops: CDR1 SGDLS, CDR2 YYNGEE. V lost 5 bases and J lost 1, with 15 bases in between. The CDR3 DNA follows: TGTGCCAGCAGTGACCGGGGGACGATGAACACCGGGGAGCTGTTTTTT. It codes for CASSDRGTMNTGELFF. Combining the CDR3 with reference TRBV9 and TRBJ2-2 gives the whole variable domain DSGVTQTPKHLITATGQRVTLRCSPRSGDLSVYWYQQSLDQGLQFLIQYYNGEERAKGNILERFSAQQFPDLHSELNLSSLELGDSALYFCASSDRGTMNTGELFFGEGSRLTVL.

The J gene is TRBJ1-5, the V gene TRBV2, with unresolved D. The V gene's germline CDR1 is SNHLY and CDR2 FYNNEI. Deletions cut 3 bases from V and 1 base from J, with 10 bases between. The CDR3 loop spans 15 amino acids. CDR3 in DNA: TGTGCCAGCAGTGATTGGGGAGGGAGCAATCAGCCCCAGCATTTT. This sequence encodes CASSDWGGSNQPQHF.

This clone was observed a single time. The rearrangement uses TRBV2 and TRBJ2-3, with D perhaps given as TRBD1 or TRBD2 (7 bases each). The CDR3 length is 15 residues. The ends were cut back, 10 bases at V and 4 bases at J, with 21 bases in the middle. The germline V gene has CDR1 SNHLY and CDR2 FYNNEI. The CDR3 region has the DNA TGTGCCACCTCCTTCCAGGGGGGGCCCTCAGATACGCAGTATTTT. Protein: CATSFQGGPSDTQYF. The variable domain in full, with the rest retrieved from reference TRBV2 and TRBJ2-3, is EPEVTQTPSHQVTQMGQEVILRCVPISNHLYFYWYRQILGQKVEFLVSFYNNEISEKSEIFDDQFSVERPDGSNFTLKIRSTKLEDSAMYFCATSFQGGPSDTQYFGPGTRLTVL.

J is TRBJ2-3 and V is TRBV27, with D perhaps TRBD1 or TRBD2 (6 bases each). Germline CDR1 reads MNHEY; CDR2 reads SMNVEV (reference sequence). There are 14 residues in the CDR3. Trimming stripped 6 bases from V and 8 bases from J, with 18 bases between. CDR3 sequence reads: CASSPRGLAGTQYF. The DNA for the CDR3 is TGTGCCAGCAGCCCACGGGGGCTGGCGGGTACGCAGTATTTT.

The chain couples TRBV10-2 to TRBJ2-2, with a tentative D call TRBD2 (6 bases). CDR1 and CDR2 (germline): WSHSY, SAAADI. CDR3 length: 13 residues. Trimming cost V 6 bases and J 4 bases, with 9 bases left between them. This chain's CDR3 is CASSDGSTGELFF. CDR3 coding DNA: TGCGCCAGCAGCGACGGGAGCACCGGGGAGCTGTTTTTT.

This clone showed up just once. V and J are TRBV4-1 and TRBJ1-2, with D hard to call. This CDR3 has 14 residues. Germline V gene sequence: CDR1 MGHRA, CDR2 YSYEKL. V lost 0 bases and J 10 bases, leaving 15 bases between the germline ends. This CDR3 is CASSQDRFMVVYTF. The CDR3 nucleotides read TGCGCCAGCAGCCAAGACAGGTTCATGGTTGTCTACACCTTC.

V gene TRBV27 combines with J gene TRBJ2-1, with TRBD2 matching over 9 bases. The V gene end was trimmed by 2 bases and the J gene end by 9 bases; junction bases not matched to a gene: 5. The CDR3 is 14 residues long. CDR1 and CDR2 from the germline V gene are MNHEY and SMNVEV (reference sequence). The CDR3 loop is CASSLTSGLTEQFF. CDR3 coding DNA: TGTGCCAGCAGTTTAACTAGCGGGTTGACTGAGCAGTTCTTC.

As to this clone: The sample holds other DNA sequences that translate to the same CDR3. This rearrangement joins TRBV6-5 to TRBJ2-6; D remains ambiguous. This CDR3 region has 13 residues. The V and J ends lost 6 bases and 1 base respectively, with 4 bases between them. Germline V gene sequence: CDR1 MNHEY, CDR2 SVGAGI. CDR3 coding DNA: TGTGCCAGCAGCGGGTCTGGGGCCAACGTCCTGACTTTC. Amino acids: CASSGSGANVLTF.